Reported below is one T cell receptor beta chain. The antigen remains unidentified. The data stem from a study of T and B cells in COVID-19 patients. General study results and limits: At recovery TRB diversity and richness exceeded healthy donors, after highly clonal active COVID-19 repertoires.

TRB was amplified from approximately 250-480 ng of blood genomic DNA. The germline gives CDR1 SGHVS, CDR2 FNYEAQ. This CDR3 is 13 amino acids long. V shed 8 bases and J shed 2 bases, with 13 bases lying between them. TRB rearrangements were amplified by multiplex PCR with BIOMED2 TRB-A/B primers. TCRdb analysed the multiplex PCR reads with MiXCR anew, one entry per CDR3 protein. Among roughly 25,000 distinct CDR3 sequences, 32% were seen once, and the ten largest hold about 1.5%. The V gene is TRBV7-6, the J gene TRBJ2-7; D might be TRBD1 or TRBD2, each matching 6 bases. The receptor comes from a human donor who had recovered from COVID-19. Sequenced input: blood. The CDR3 region is CASEPGATYEQYF. In DNA, the CDR3 is TGTGCCAGCGAGCCGGGGGCAACCTACGAGCAGTACTTC.